This TCR beta chain emerged from a study of early T cells in non-severe SARS-CoV-2 infection. Study as a whole: RNA in bulk from unsorted whole blood was sequenced, and chains were unpaired.

Remarks on this clonotype: The antigen remains undetermined. This may come from a read error, since a much larger clone is one base off.

The TCR library protocol attached unique molecular identifiers to the individual cDNA molecules. MiXCR, applied by TCRdb to the 5' RACE reads, yields one record per CDR3 protein. This table has approximately 97,000 distinct CDR3 sequences, over 10% appearing once. Germline V gene data show CDR1 as SGHTA and CDR2 as FQGNSA. The CDR3 length is 12 residues. Trimming took 5 bases from V and 8 from J, leaving 12 bases between them. The study, taken as a whole, reports: Matching with VDJdb favored anti-spike CD8 responses (missing private and CD4 specificities).

Sequences were obtained from whole blood. The rearrangement joins TRBV7-2 to TRBJ2-5; no reliable D call. This TCR came from an adult who was a healthcare worker with PCR-confirmed SARS-CoV-2 infection or an uninfected control (not recorded which). This CDR3 is CASSRGVDTQYF. CDR3 in DNA: TGTGCCAGCAGCCGAGGCGTCGATACCCAGTACTTC.